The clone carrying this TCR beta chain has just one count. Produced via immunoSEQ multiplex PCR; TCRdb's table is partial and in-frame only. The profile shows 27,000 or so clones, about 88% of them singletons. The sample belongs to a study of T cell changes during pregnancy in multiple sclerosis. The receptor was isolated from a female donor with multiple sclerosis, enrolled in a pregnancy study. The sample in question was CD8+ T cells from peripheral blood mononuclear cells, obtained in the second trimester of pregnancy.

As DNA, the CDR3 is TGTGCCAGCAGCTTAGTTAAGGGACAGGGTAACAATGAGCAGTTCTTC. The encoded protein is CASSLVKGQGNNEQFF. V and J are TRBV7-2 and TRBJ2-1, with TRBD1 matching 9 bases. The CDR3 loop spans 16 amino acids. Germline loops: CDR1 SGHTA, CDR2 FQGNSA. Unmatched junction bases numbered 6, after V lost 1 base and J lost 5 bases. The full variable domain, with the rest looked up from reference TRBV7-2 and TRBJ2-1, is GAGVSQSPSNKVTEKGKDVELRCDPISGHTALYWYRQSLGQGLEFLIYFQGNSAPDKSGLPSDRFSAERTGGSVSTLTIQRTQQEDSAVYLCASSLVKGQGNNEQFFGPGTRLTVL.